Following are 27 T cell receptor beta chains from one sample sequenced in a study of cytotoxic CD8 clonotypes in ibrutinib-treated CLL. TCRdb's table, derived via immunoSEQ multiplex PCR, lists solely in-frame clones and lacks some. This table has some 30,000 clones, 60% to 85% appearing once. This specimen consisted of PBMCs, obtained after 36 months of ibrutinib treatment. The receptor source for this set is a human donor with chronic lymphocytic leukemia.

The chain combines TRBV30 with TRBJ2-5; either TRBD1 or TRBD2 may supply D (7 bases each). The CDR3 covers 15 residues. V gave up 8 bases and J gave up 2 bases, with 21 bases separating them. Looked up from germline, CDR1 is GTSNPN and CDR2 is SVGIG (reference sequence). CDR3 amino acids: CALSRGGALQETQYF. Here the CDR3 DNA reads TGTGCCCTCTCCAGGGGGGGGGCCCTTCAAGAGACCCAGTACTTC.

This chain links TRBV7-3 with TRBJ2-2; TRBD1 matches 9 bases. Germline CDR1 is SGHTA and CDR2 is FQGTGA. V dropped 3 bases and J dropped 3; count of bases not matched to a gene: 5. This CDR3 spans 16 amino acids. CDR3 coding DNA: TGTGCCAGCAGCTTGCCGGGACAGGGCGACACCGGGGAGCTGTTTTTT. Protein sequence: CASSLPGQGDTGELFF. Full variable domain (rest looked up from reference TRBV7-3 and TRBJ2-2): GAGVSQTPSNKVTEKGKYVELRCDPISGHTALYWYRQSLGQGPEFLIYFQGTGAADDSGLPNDRFFAVRPEGSVSTLKIQRTERGDSAVYLCASSLPGQGDTGELFFGEGSRLTVL.

CDR3 loop: CSVYGTGRNEQYF. CDR3 in DNA: TGCAGCGTTTACGGGACAGGGAGGAACGAGCAGTACTTC. The chain employs TRBV29-1 and TRBJ2-7; the match to TRBD1 covers 9 bases. Germline CDR1 reads SQVTM; CDR2 reads ANQGSEA. The CDR3 consists of 13 residues. Germline trimming cut 5 bases from V and 5 bases from J; bases unmatched to any gene: 7.

This clone was recorded only once. This chain links TRBV15 with TRBJ2-1; the D gene is possibly TRBD1 (6 bases). V was pared by 0 bases and J by 0 bases, with 9 bases between. Germline lookup yields CDR1 LNHNV and CDR2 YYDKDF (reference sequence). The CDR3 contains 16 residues. As DNA, the CDR3 is TGTGCCACCAGCAGAGAAGCACAGGGCTCCTACAATGAGCAGTTCTTC. Translated: CATSREAQGSYNEQFF.

The table lists this clone with a count of one. This chain joins TRBV30 and TRBJ1-2; D is ambiguous. Germline V CDR1 and CDR2: GTSNPN, SVGIG (reference sequence). V was cut by 0 bases and J by 2 bases, with 16 bases left in between. The length of the CDR3 is 16 residues. This CDR3 reads CAWSVRPPTENYGYTF. For the CDR3, the DNA is TGTGCCTGGAGTGTACGCCCTCCCACAGAAAACTATGGCTACACCTTC.

The CDR3 sequence is CASNRPPGYEQYF. The CDR3 region has the DNA TGTGCCAGCAACCGCCCCCCAGGGTACGAGCAGTACTTC. This chain links TRBV6-1 with TRBJ2-7; D perhaps matches TRBD1 (5 bases). V was clipped by 7 bases and J by 4 bases, with 14 bases between them. CDR3 length: 13 amino acids. CDR1 and CDR2 (germline): MNHNS, SASEGT.

The chain carries TRBV4-3 and TRBJ2-4, with D possibly being TRBD1 (6 bases). V shed 3 bases and J shed 5 bases, with 17 bases lying between them. Germline V gives CDR1 LGHNA, CDR2 YSLEER. This CDR3 contains 16 residues. The CDR3 bases are TGCGCCAGCAGCCATCAACAGGGTAGAGGGGAAAACATTCAGTACTTC. Translating it yields CASSHQQGRGENIQYF.

The rearrangement uses TRBV6-1 and TRBJ2-1; D not resolved. Trimming shortened V by 6 bases and J by 15 bases, and 9 bases separated the two germline ends. CDR3 length equals 9 residues. Germline-derived CDR1 and CDR2 are MNHNS and SASEGT. The CDR3 spells CASRAGTFF. CDR3 in DNA: TGTGCCAGCAGGGCCGGCACGTTCTTC.

CDR3 protein: CASRSSIRTVNTEAFF. CDR3 DNA: TGTGCCAGCAGGTCCTCTATCCGGACAGTGAACACTGAAGCTTTCTTT. The chain combines TRBV11-2 with TRBJ1-1; a possible D gene is TRBD1 (6 bases). Germline CDR1 SGHAT, CDR2 FQNNGV. Between the trimmed V and J ends, which lost 6 bases and 0 bases, there was a span of 17 bases. This CDR3 contains 16 residues. Complete variable domain (other parts from reference TRBV11-2 and TRBJ1-1): EAGVAQSPRYKIIEKRQSVAFWCNPISGHATLYWYQQILGQGPKLLIQFQNNGVVDDSQLPKDRFSAERLKGVDSTLKIQPAKLEDSAVYLCASRSSIRTVNTEAFFGQGTRLTVV.

J is TRBJ2-7 and V is TRBV5-1, with TRBD1 as a possible D gene (5 bases). CDR3 length: 15 residues. Germline V lookup: CDR1 SGHRS, CDR2 YFSETQ. V lost 4 bases, J lost 7 bases, and 21 bases lay in between. The DNA for the CDR3 is TGCGCCAGCAGCCTAGACCACGATGGGGCTGGTGAGCAGTACTTC. Translated: CASSLDHDGAGEQYF.

V is TRBV29-1 and J is TRBJ1-2; D is perhaps TRBD1 (5 bases). Trimming left V 7 bases short and J 3 bases short, with 9 bases between. This CDR3 contains 11 residues. Germline values: CDR1 SQVTM, CDR2 ANQGSEA. CDR3 DNA: TGCAGCGCTGGGACGGACTATGGCTACACCTTC. It codes for CSAGTDYGYTF.

The chain has TRBV6-5 and TRBJ2-7; possible D gene TRBD2, 6 bases. This CDR3 comprises 14 residues. Trimming removed 6 bases at V and 4 bases at J, with 16 bases between. The germline V gene has CDR1 MNHEY and CDR2 SVGAGI. The CDR3 nucleotides are TGTGCCAGCAGCCGGGACTTCCGGGGTTACGAGCAGTACTTC. Translating it yields CASSRDFRGYEQYF.

This chain joins TRBV7-8 and TRBJ1-1; 7 positions match TRBD1. CDR1 is SGHVS and CDR2 is FQNEAQ in the germline V gene. The trim removed 5 bases at V and 1 base at J, leaving 4 bases unmatched. The CDR3 runs 14 residues. DNA for the CDR3: TGTGCCAGCAGCCCCCAGGGGGGGAACACTGAAGCTTTCTTT. It translates to CASSPQGGNTEAFF.

The genes are TRBV7-7 and TRBJ2-3, with 13 positions matching TRBD2. V was pared by 6 bases and J by 1 base, with 4 bases of the junction left unmatched. Germline V gene lookup returns CDR1 SSHAT and CDR2 FNYEAQ (reference sequence). The CDR3 is made up of 16 amino acids. CDR3 nucleotides: TGTGCCAGCAGTTCTGGACTAGCGGGGGGCACAGATACGCAGTATTTT. Amino acid sequence: CASSSGLAGGTDTQYF.

The chain carries TRBV11-2 and TRBJ2-7; D is unclear. Germline CDR1 and CDR2: SGHAT and FQNNGV. The CDR3 is 11 amino acids. V was clipped by 5 bases and J by 4 bases, with 6 bases between them. The CDR3 sequence is CASSPGYEQYF. The CDR3, as DNA: TGTGCCAGCAGCCCCGGATACGAGCAGTACTTC.

The J gene is TRBJ2-2, the V gene TRBV11-2; no definite D call. V lost 5 bases to trimming and J lost 7 bases, with 14 bases between them. Germline V gene data show CDR1 as SGHAT and CDR2 as FQNNGV. The CDR3 sequence is 14 residues long. CDR3 protein: CASSPVRVIGELFF. The DNA of the CDR3 is TGTGCCAGCAGCCCGGTCCGGGTTATCGGGGAGCTGTTTTTT.

This chain links TRBV5-1 with TRBJ2-3; D call uncertain. The CDR3 sequence is 11 residues long. V lost 2 bases, J lost 6 bases, and 4 bases lay in between. CDR1 is SGHRS and CDR2 is YFSETQ in the germline V gene. The CDR3 nucleotides read TGCGCCAGCAGCTTTCGGGATACGCAGTATTTT. This translates into CASSFRDTQYF.

The chain links TRBV19 to TRBJ2-5, with a tentative D call TRBD2 (6 bases). This CDR3 comprises 15 residues. Trimming shortened V by 1 base and J by 5 bases, and 14 bases separated the two germline ends. Germline CDR1 LNHDA, CDR2 SQIVND (reference sequence). CDR3 amino acids: CASSIGRAGLETQYF. The CDR3 DNA reads TGTGCCAGTAGTATAGGTCGGGCGGGGTTGGAGACCCAGTACTTC.

The rearrangement joins TRBV6-5 to TRBJ2-6; D is ambiguous. Trimming cost V 4 bases and J 4 bases, with 11 bases left between them. Germline CDR1 and CDR2: MNHEY and SVGAGI. The length of the CDR3 is 15 residues. The CDR3 nucleotides are TGTGCCAGCAGTTCTTCTATGGGGGGGGCCAACGTCCTGACTTTC. Amino acid sequence: CASSSSMGGANVLTF.

This rearrangement joins TRBV5-6 to TRBJ2-5, with a weak D call TRBD1 (7 bases). The ends were cut back, 4 bases at V and 12 bases at J, with 16 bases in the middle. Germline lookup yields CDR1 SGHDT and CDR2 YYEEEE. The CDR3 sequence is 12 residues long. CDR3 DNA sequence: TGTGCCAGCAGCCTAATCAGGGGGGCGGAGTACTTC. Translated, it gives CASSLIRGAEYF.

The CDR3 here is CASSDSVKETQYF. The CDR3 DNA reads as TGTGCCAGCAGTGATTCGGTGAAAGAGACCCAGTACTTC. The chain links TRBV2 to TRBJ2-5; D is unclear. The CDR3 is 13 amino acids. V lost 3 bases, J lost 3 bases, and 8 bases lay in between. The germline CDR1 and CDR2 sequences are SNHLY and FYNNEI.

The rearrangement uses TRBV5-1 and TRBJ2-1, with 8 bases fitting TRBD1. The CDR3 totals 17 residues. The V and J ends lost 2 bases and 6 bases, in that order; junction bases with no gene match: 13. Germline CDR1 is SGHRS and CDR2 is YFSETQ. The CDR3 region is CASSFGTGTGARNEQFF. As DNA, the CDR3 is TGCGCCAGCAGCTTCGGGACCGGGACAGGAGCCCGCAATGAGCAGTTCTTC. Full variable domain (remainder filled in from reference TRBV5-1 and TRBJ2-1): KAGVTQTPRYLIKTRGQQVTLSCSPISGHRSVSWYQQTPGQGLQFLFEYFSETQRNKGNFPGRFSGRQFSNSRSEMNVSTLELGDSALYLCASSFGTGTGARNEQFFGPGTRLTVL.

The J gene is TRBJ1-5, the V gene TRBV4-2; weak D call: TRBD1 (5 bases). The V and J ends lost 0 bases and 2 bases respectively, with 8 bases between them. Germline V gene sequence: CDR1 LGHNA, CDR2 YNFKEQ. The CDR3 has 15 residues. The CDR3 coding sequence is TGTGCCAGCAGCCAAGACTTGACAGGCAATCAGCCCCAGCATTTT. This gives the protein CASSQDLTGNQPQHF.

This clone was seen a single time. The chain couples TRBV29-1 to TRBJ1-1; D gene ambiguous. Germline CDR1 SQVTM, CDR2 ANQGSEA. V was shortened by 3 bases and J by 0 bases, with 5 bases between the two germline ends. The CDR3 totals 12 residues. The CDR3 DNA reads TGCAGCGTTGACAGCATGAACACTGAAGCTTTCTTT. Protein product: CSVDSMNTEAFF.

The chain links TRBV29-1 to TRBJ1-2, with D possibly matching TRBD1 (6 bases). Germline V lookup: CDR1 SQVTM, CDR2 ANQGSEA. The CDR3 loop spans 14 amino acids. V lost 4 bases and J 0 bases, leaving 12 bases between the germline ends. In DNA, the CDR3 is TGCAGCGTTGTTGGGACAACAGCTAACTATGGCTACACCTTC. It codes for CSVVGTTANYGYTF.

The chain carries TRBV7-9 and TRBJ1-2; no definite D call. This CDR3 is 11 amino acids long. V lost 3 bases and J 14 bases, leaving 13 bases between the germline ends. The germline V gene encodes CDR1 SEHNR and CDR2 FQNEAQ (reference sequence). As DNA, the CDR3 is TGTGCCAGCAGCTTCGCGCGGCGGAGGACCTTC. It codes for CASSFARRRTF.

V gene TRBV4-1 combines with J gene TRBJ2-5; D is uncertain. V shed 5 bases and J shed 5 bases, with 12 bases lying between them. The CDR3 is 13 residues long. CDR1 and CDR2 (germline): MGHRA, YSYEKL. CDR3 sequence (DNA): TGCGCCAGCAGCGCCATAGATTTTGAGACCCAGTACTTC. It encodes CASSAIDFETQYF.